One sample yielded the 31 T cell receptor beta chains listed below, sequenced in a study of shared clonotypes between healthy human individuals. TCRdb's copy holds only in-frame clones and misses some; the assay was immunoSEQ multiplex PCR. Found here are roughly 700,000 clones, 74% of them singletons; the top ten hold about 1.7%. The sample was memory CD4+ T cells sorted from blood. Subset in this sample: CD45RA-negative fraction. The receptor set was obtained from a woman aged 25 to 39 in good health.

The chain joins TRBV10-2 to TRBJ2-2; D gene uncertain. Per the germline V gene, CDR1 is WSHSY and CDR2 is SAAADI. CDR3 size: 13 residues. Trimming took off 3 bases at V and 3 bases at J, with 5 bases between the two ends. CDR3 sequence (DNA): TGCGCCAGCAGTGAATTTGACACCGGGGAGCTGTTTTTT. Translated, it gives CASSEFDTGELFF.

The V gene is TRBV28, the J gene TRBJ2-7; TRBD1 might be the D (5 bases). This CDR3 is 16 amino acids long. Germline V CDR1 and CDR2: MDHEN, SYDVKM. V dropped 11 bases and J dropped 0 bases, with 23 bases sitting between them. Here the CDR3 reads CASKAQVGADSYEQYF. The CDR3 DNA sequence: TGTGCCTCAAAAGCCCAAGTAGGGGCAGACTCCTACGAGCAGTACTTC.

This clone showed up just a few times. V is TRBV5-1 and J is TRBJ1-2, with D perhaps TRBD1 (6 bases). The germline V gene encodes CDR1 SGHRS and CDR2 YFSETQ. The CDR3 totals 16 residues. The V gene lost 4 bases and the J gene lost 8 bases, with 24 bases spanning the gap. CDR3 protein: CASSTAQGPRGMGYTF. The CDR3 coding sequence is TGCGCCAGCAGCACCGCCCAGGGGCCGCGGGGAATGGGCTACACCTTC. Looking up the rest from reference TRBV5-1 and TRBJ1-2 gives the full variable domain: KAGVTQTPRYLIKTRGQQVTLSCSPISGHRSVSWYQQTPGQGLQFLFEYFSETQRNKGNFPGRFSGRQFSNSRSEMNVSTLELGDSALYLCASSTAQGPRGMGYTFGSGTRLTVV.

The chain links TRBV19 to TRBJ2-7; 9 bases match TRBD1. The V and J ends lost 4 bases and 0 bases, in that order; junction bases with no gene match: 7. This CDR3 region has 16 residues. Germline CDR1 and CDR2: LNHDA and SQIVND (reference sequence). The CDR3 spells CASSSPGTGSSYEQYF. The CDR3 region has the DNA TGTGCCAGTAGTAGTCCCGGGACAGGGAGCTCCTACGAGCAGTACTTC.

The rearrangement joins TRBV4-1 to TRBJ2-7; D not resolved. The germline CDR1 and CDR2 sequences are MGHRA and YSYEKL. V lost 0 bases, J lost 9 bases, and 9 bases lay in between. The CDR3 is 12 amino acids. In nucleotides, the CDR3 is TGCGCCAGCAGCCAAGATCCTGGGCGGCAGTACTTC. This encodes CASSQDPGRQYF.

The chain recombines TRBV14 with TRBJ1-2, with 7 nucleotides matching TRBD1. The V gene's germline CDR1 is SGHDN and CDR2 FVKESK. The V gene end was trimmed by 4 bases and the J gene end by 7 bases; junction bases not matched to a gene: 6. The CDR3 is 13 residues long. CDR3 loop: CASSPQGIGGYTF. CDR3 in DNA: TGTGCCAGCAGCCCACAGGGGATAGGTGGCTACACCTTC.

The V call is TRBV27, the J call TRBJ2-1; D is undetermined. This CDR3 region has 14 residues. Germline lookup yields CDR1 MNHEY and CDR2 SMNVEV (reference sequence). V was trimmed by 0 bases and J by 8 bases, leaving 11 bases between them. The chain's CDR3 is CASSLSALSYEQFF. CDR3 bases: TGTGCCAGCAGTTTATCCGCATTATCATATGAGCAGTTCTTC.

CDR3 nucleotides: TGTGCCAGCAGCAGGGACACTAATGAGCAGTTCTTC. This gives the protein CASSRDTNEQFF. The rearrangement joins TRBV7-3 to TRBJ2-1; weak D call: TRBD1 (6 bases). Germline CDR1 reads SGHTA; CDR2 reads FQGTGA. Between the trimmed V and J ends, which lost 5 bases and 7 bases, there was a span of 9 bases. The CDR3 runs to 12 residues.

This clone appeared a few times. At the DNA level, this CDR3 is encoded by other sequences in the same sample as well. The chain couples TRBV5-1 to TRBJ2-5; D ambiguous. The CDR3 is made up of 14 amino acids. Trimming removed 0 bases from V and 1 base from J, with 7 bases in between. CDR1 is SGHRS, CDR2 YFSETQ, per germline. The CDR3 nucleotides read TGCGCCAGCAGCTTGGGTTCCTCCCAAGAGACCCAGTACTTC. Protein product: CASSLGSSQETQYF.

This clone has more than one count but fewer than ten. A much larger clone lies one base from this, so it may be a read error. The V and J genes are TRBV10-2 and TRBJ2-5; D unresolved. The CDR3 is 11 amino acids. CDR1 WSHSY and CDR2 SAAADI come from the germline V gene. Trimming removed 6 bases from V and 1 base from J, with 3 bases in between. CDR3 residues: CASSAQETQYF. The CDR3 coding sequence is TGCGCCAGCAGCGCCCAAGAGACCCAGTACTTC.

This sequence joins TRBV2 and TRBJ2-5, with a weak D call TRBD2 (6 bases). V dropped 11 bases and J dropped 5 bases, with 12 bases sitting between them. The germline V gene encodes CDR1 SNHLY and CDR2 FYNNEI. The CDR3 totals 11 residues. CDR3: CAGGTLETQYF. In DNA, the CDR3 is TGTGCCGGCGGGACTCTCGAGACCCAGTACTTC.

The J gene is TRBJ2-3, the V gene TRBV5-1; TRBD1 matches at 8 bases. This CDR3 is built from 14 residues. With V trimmed by 10 bases and J by 3 bases, 10 bases remained unmatched. Germline V lookup: CDR1 SGHRS, CDR2 YFSETQ. As DNA, the CDR3 is TGCGCCTCGCGACCGGGACAGGAGACAGATACGCAGTATTTT. Its translation: CASRPGQETDTQYF.

The chain carries TRBV5-1 and TRBJ2-1; D not certain. Trimming took 0 bases from V and 5 from J, leaving 3 bases between them. This CDR3 spans 12 amino acids. Germline V gene lookup returns CDR1 SGHRS and CDR2 YFSETQ. The CDR3 bases are TGCGCCAGCAGCTTGGCCCACAATGAGCAGTTCTTC. Encoded protein: CASSLAHNEQFF.

The chain joins TRBV5-1 to TRBJ2-1, with 7 nucleotides matching TRBD2. Germline lookup yields CDR1 SGHRS and CDR2 YFSETQ. There are 15 residues in the CDR3. Trimming cost V 0 bases and J 8 bases; bases outside gene matches: 8. CDR3 coding DNA: TGCGCCAGCAGCTTGGGTGGGAGGCTAGCGGATGAGCAGTTCTTC. Translated: CASSLGGRLADEQFF.

This chain's CDR3 is CASSLGPKDSTDTQYF. CDR3 bases: TGCGCCAGCAGCCTGGGACCTAAAGACAGCACAGATACGCAGTATTTT. V is TRBV5-1 and J is TRBJ2-3; either TRBD1 or TRBD2 may supply D (5 bases each). CDR3 length equals 16 residues. Germline V gene data show CDR1 as SGHRS and CDR2 as YFSETQ. Trimming took off 4 bases at V and 0 bases at J, with 15 bases between the two ends.

The V call is TRBV29-1, the J call TRBJ2-1; D not resolved. Trimming took off 5 bases at V and 6 bases at J, with 11 bases between the two ends. The CDR3 runs 12 residues. CDR1 is SQVTM and CDR2 is ANQGSEA in the germline V gene. The CDR3 loop is CSVKVVGNEQFF. The CDR3 nucleotides read TGCAGCGTTAAGGTGGTCGGCAATGAGCAGTTCTTC.

This clone was counted a few times. This chain joins TRBV29-1 and TRBJ1-2; no clear D. V lost 4 bases, J lost 6 bases, and 9 bases lay in between. CDR1 SQVTM and CDR2 ANQGSEA come from the germline V gene. The CDR3 runs to 11 residues. The CDR3 bases are TGCAGCGTTGGAGCTTCGGATGGCTACACCTTC. Protein: CSVGASDGYTF.

J is TRBJ2-7 and V is TRBV5-1; TRBD2 matches at 12 bases. V lost 4 bases, J lost 4 bases, and 6 bases stayed unmatched. From germline, CDR1 is SGHRS and CDR2 YFSETQ. CDR3 length: 15 residues. The CDR3 sequence: CASSPTSGSRYEQYF. Here the CDR3 DNA reads TGCGCCAGCAGCCCGACTAGCGGGAGTCGGTACGAGCAGTACTTC.

A word on this clone: A much larger clone sits a single nucleotide away, making a read error possible. The same CDR3 also results from other DNA sequences found in this sample. This sequence joins TRBV7-7 and TRBJ2-3, with D maybe TRBD2 (6 bases). From germline, CDR1 is SSHAT and CDR2 FNYEAQ (reference sequence). V was pared by 0 bases and J by 5 bases, with 6 bases between. The CDR3 covers 13 residues. DNA for the CDR3: TGTGCCAGCAGCTTAGCGGAGGGAGATACGCAGTATTTT. Its protein is CASSLAEGDTQYF.

This clone was seen just once. This chain links TRBV28 with TRBJ1-1; no clear D. The CDR3 spans 14 residues. Germline loops: CDR1 MDHEN, CDR2 SYDVKM. V dropped 7 bases and J dropped 7 bases, with 19 bases sitting between them. The CDR3 nucleotides are TGTGCCAGCATTTTCCGGAATATGGGTGGTGAAGCTTTCTTT. Translating gives CASIFRNMGGEAFF. Complete variable domain (other parts from reference TRBV28 and TRBJ1-1): DVKVTQSSRYLVKRTGEKVFLECVQDMDHENMFWYRQDPGLGLRLIYFSYDVKMKEKGDIPEGYSVSREKKERFSLILESASTNQTSMYLCASIFRNMGGEAFFGQGTRLTVV.

This chain uses TRBV5-1 with TRBJ2-2; D gene uncertain. The CDR3 runs to 14 residues. The germline V gene encodes CDR1 SGHRS and CDR2 YFSETQ. V was pared by 5 bases and J by 0 bases, with 8 bases between. The chain's CDR3 is CASRVSTNTGELFF. In nucleotides, the CDR3 is TGCGCCAGCAGGGTTAGCACGAACACCGGGGAGCTGTTTTTT.

This clone was observed once. The CDR3 nucleotides read TGTGCCAGCAGCTTAGGGTCTAGCGAGCAGGAGACCCAGTACTTC. It translates to CASSLGSSEQETQYF. This chain joins TRBV7-6 and TRBJ2-5; D may be TRBD2 (6 bases). CDR3 length: 15 amino acids. Germline-derived CDR1 and CDR2 are SGHVS and FNYEAQ. Trimming pared 1 base from V and 5 bases from J, leaving 14 bases between.

The sample holds a few counts of this clone. The chain couples TRBV28 to TRBJ1-2, with D possibly matching TRBD1 (5 bases). Germline CDR1 and CDR2: MDHEN and SYDVKM. Deletions cut 4 bases from V and 7 bases from J, with 16 bases between. This CDR3 spans 14 amino acids. Here the CDR3 reads CASSSVLKGAGYTF. The CDR3 DNA reads TGTGCCAGCAGTTCGGTCTTAAAAGGGGCTGGCTACACCTTC.

V gene TRBV7-2 combines with J gene TRBJ1-5; D gene unclear. Deletions cut 4 bases from V and 1 base from J, with 11 bases between. Germline values: CDR1 SGHTA, CDR2 FQGNSA. The CDR3 consists of 15 residues. The CDR3 loop is CASSSSWGSNQPQHF. The CDR3 bases are TGTGCCAGCAGCTCTTCCTGGGGAAGCAATCAGCCCCAGCATTTT. The variable domain in full, with the rest retrieved from reference TRBV7-2 and TRBJ1-5, is GAGVSQSPSNKVTEKGKDVELRCDPISGHTALYWYRQSLGQGLEFLIYFQGNSAPDKSGLPSDRFSAERTGGSVSTLTIQRTQQEDSAVYLCASSSSWGSNQPQHFGDGTRLSIL.

The chain employs TRBV19 and TRBJ1-5; D perhaps matches TRBD1 (5 bases). CDR1 and CDR2 (germline): LNHDA, SQIVND (reference sequence). Deletions cut 10 bases from V and 2 bases from J, with 12 bases between. The CDR3 runs to 13 residues. Written as DNA, the CDR3 is TGTGCCATTCCGGGGGGGGGCAATCAGCCCCAGCATTTT. Its protein is CAIPGGGNQPQHF. Full variable domain (outside the CDR3, taken from reference TRBV19 and TRBJ1-5): DGGITQSPKYLFRKEGQNVTLSCEQNLNHDAMYWYRQDPGQGLRLIYYSQIVNDFQKGDIAEGYSVSREKKESFPLTVTSAQKNPTAFYLCAIPGGGNQPQHFGDGTRLSIL.

The chain couples TRBV6-1 to TRBJ1-1; D possibly corresponds to TRBD1 (6 bases). Between the trimmed V and J ends, which lost 2 bases and 4 bases, there was a span of 17 bases. The CDR3 is 16 residues long. CDR1 MNHNS and CDR2 SASEGT come from the germline V gene. CDR3 protein: CASSERRGALGTEAFF. The CDR3 nucleotides are TGTGCCAGCAGTGAAAGGAGGGGGGCGCTCGGCACTGAAGCTTTCTTT.

This chain links TRBV6-6 with TRBJ2-3, with D possibly TRBD1 on 5 matching bases. The CDR3 length is 12 residues. The germline V gene encodes CDR1 MNHNY and CDR2 SVGAGI (reference sequence). Trimming cost V 8 bases and J 5 bases, with 11 bases left between them. The CDR3 loop is CASRTQGDTQYF. As DNA, the CDR3 is TGTGCCAGCCGAACCCAGGGAGATACGCAGTATTTT.

This sequence joins TRBV27 and TRBJ2-7, with D uncertain. The ends were cut back, 5 bases at V and 5 bases at J, with 13 bases in the middle. CDR3 size: 13 residues. In germline, CDR1 is MNHEY, CDR2 SMNVEV (reference sequence). The CDR3 region is CASSLPILHEQYF. The CDR3 DNA reads TGTGCCAGCAGTCTACCGATTTTACACGAGCAGTACTTC.

The chain links TRBV5-1 to TRBJ2-7; a weak D match, TRBD1 (6 bases). This CDR3 comprises 13 residues. V dropped 5 bases and J dropped 7 bases, with 16 bases sitting between them. CDR1 and CDR2 from the germline V gene are SGHRS and YFSETQ. Written as DNA, the CDR3 is TGCGCCAGCAGAGAAGGGGGAGCTCGGGAGCAGTACTTC. Amino acid sequence: CASREGGAREQYF. Complete variable domain (other parts from reference TRBV5-1 and TRBJ2-7): KAGVTQTPRYLIKTRGQQVTLSCSPISGHRSVSWYQQTPGQGLQFLFEYFSETQRNKGNFPGRFSGRQFSNSRSEMNVSTLELGDSALYLCASREGGAREQYFGPGTRLTVT.

This clone was detected once. The V gene is TRBV11-2, the J gene TRBJ2-3; D ambiguous. V was shortened by 1 base and J by 5 bases, with 13 bases between the two germline ends. The CDR3 totals 15 residues. Germline values: CDR1 SGHAT, CDR2 FQNNGV. The CDR3 sequence is CASSLGPSRGDTQYF. DNA of the CDR3: TGTGCCAGCAGCTTAGGGCCCTCCCGAGGAGATACGCAGTATTTT.

This rearrangement joins TRBV6-5 to TRBJ2-1, with D perhaps TRBD2 (6 bases). The V end lost 2 bases, the J end lost 8 bases, and 10 bases lay between the germline ends. Germline V gives CDR1 MNHEY, CDR2 SVGAGI. CDR3 length: 13 amino acids. The CDR3, as DNA: TGTGCCAGCAGTTACCGCGCGGGACATGAGCAGTTCTTC. As protein: CASSYRAGHEQFF.